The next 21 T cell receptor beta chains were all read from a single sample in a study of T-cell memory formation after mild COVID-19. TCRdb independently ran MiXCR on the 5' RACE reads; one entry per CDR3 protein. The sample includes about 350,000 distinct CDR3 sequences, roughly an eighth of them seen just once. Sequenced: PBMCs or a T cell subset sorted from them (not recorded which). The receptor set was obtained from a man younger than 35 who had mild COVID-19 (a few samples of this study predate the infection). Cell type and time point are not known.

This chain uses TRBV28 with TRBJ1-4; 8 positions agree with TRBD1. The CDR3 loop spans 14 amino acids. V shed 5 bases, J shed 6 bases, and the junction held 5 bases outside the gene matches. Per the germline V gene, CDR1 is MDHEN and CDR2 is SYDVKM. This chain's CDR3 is CASSRTGQDEKLFF. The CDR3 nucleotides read TGTGCCAGCAGTCGGACAGGGCAAGATGAAAAACTGTTTTTT.

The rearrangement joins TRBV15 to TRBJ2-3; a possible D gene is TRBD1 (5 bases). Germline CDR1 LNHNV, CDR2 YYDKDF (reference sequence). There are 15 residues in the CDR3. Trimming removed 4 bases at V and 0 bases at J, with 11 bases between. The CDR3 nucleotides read TGTGCCACCAGCAACAGGATGGGAAGCACAGATACGCAGTATTTT. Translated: CATSNRMGSTDTQYF.

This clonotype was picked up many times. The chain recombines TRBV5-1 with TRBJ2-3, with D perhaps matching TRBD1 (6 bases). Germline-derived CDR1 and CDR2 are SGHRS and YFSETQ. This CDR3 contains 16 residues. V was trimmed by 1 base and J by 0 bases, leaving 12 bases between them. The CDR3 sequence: CASSLYGGGSTDTQYF. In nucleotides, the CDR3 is TGCGCCAGCAGCTTGTATGGGGGCGGAAGCACAGATACGCAGTATTTT.

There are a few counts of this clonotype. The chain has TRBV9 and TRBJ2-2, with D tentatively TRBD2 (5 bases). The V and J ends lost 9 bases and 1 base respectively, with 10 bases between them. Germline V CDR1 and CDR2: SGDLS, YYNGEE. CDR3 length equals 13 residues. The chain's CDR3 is CATSRGNTGELFF. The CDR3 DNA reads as TGTGCCACCAGTCGGGGGAACACCGGGGAGCTGTTTTTT. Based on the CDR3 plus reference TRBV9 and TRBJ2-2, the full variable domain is DSGVTQTPKHLITATGQRVTLRCSPRSGDLSVYWYQQSLDQGLQFLIQYYNGEERAKGNILERFSAQQFPDLHSELNLSSLELGDSALYFCATSRGNTGELFFGEGSRLTVL.

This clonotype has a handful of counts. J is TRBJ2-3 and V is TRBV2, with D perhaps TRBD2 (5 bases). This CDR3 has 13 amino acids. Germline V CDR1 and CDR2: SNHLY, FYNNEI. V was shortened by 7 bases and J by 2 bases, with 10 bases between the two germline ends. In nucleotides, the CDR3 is TGTGCCAGCAACGGGGTTTTCACAGATACGCAGTATTTT. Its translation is CASNGVFTDTQYF.

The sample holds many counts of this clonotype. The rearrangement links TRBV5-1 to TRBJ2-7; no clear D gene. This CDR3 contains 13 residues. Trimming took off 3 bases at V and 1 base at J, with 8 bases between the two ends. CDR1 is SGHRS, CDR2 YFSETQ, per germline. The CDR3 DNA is TGCGCCAGCAGCTCGTCCGGGTCCTACGAGCAGTACTTC. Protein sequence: CASSSSGSYEQYF.

This CDR3 is CASSQDSRGLEQYF. CDR3 DNA: TGCGCCAGCAGCCAAGATAGTCGGGGCCTCGAGCAGTACTTC. V is TRBV4-3 and J is TRBJ2-7; D may correspond to TRBD1 or TRBD2 (5 bases each). This CDR3 region has 14 residues. V gave up 0 bases and J gave up 6 bases, with 12 bases separating them. The germline V gene has CDR1 LGHNA and CDR2 YSLEER.

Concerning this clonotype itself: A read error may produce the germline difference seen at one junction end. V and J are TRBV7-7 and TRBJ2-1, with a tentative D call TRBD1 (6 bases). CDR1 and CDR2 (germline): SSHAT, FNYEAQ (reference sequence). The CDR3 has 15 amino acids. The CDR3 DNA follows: TGTGCTAGCAGCTTAGCAGGGGCGCCTTACAATGAGCAGTTCTTC. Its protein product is CASSLAGAPYNEQFF.

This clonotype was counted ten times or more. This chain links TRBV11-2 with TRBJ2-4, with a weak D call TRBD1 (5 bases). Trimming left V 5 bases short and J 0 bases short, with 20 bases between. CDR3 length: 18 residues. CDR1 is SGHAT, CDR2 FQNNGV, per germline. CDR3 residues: CASSVQIDSQLAKNIQYF. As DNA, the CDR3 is TGTGCCAGCAGCGTACAGATTGACAGCCAACTAGCCAAAAACATTCAGTACTTC. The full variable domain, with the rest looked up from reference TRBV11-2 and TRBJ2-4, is EAGVAQSPRYKIIEKRQSVAFWCNPISGHATLYWYQQILGQGPKLLIQFQNNGVVDDSQLPKDRFSAERLKGVDSTLKIQPAKLEDSAVYLCASSVQIDSQLAKNIQYFGAGTRLSVL.

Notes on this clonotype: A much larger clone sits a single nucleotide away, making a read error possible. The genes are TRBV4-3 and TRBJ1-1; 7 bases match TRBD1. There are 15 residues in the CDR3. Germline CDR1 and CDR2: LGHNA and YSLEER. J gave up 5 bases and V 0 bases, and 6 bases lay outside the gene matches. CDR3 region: CASSQDWAGGTEAFF. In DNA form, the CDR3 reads TGCGCCAGCAGCCAAGATTGGGCAGGGGGGACTGAAGCTTTCTTT.

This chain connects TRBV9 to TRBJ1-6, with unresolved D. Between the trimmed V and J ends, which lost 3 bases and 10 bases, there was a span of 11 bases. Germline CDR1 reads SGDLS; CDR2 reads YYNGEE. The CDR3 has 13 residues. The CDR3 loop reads CASSAQSRSPLHF. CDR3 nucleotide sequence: TGTGCCAGCAGCGCCCAGAGTCGATCACCCCTCCACTTT.

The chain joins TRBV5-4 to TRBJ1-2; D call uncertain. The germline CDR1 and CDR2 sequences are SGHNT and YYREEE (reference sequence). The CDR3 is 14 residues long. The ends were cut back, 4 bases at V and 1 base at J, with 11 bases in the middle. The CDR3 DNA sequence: TGTGCCAGCAGCCATATATCCAATAACTATGGCTACACCTTC. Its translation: CASSHISNNYGYTF.

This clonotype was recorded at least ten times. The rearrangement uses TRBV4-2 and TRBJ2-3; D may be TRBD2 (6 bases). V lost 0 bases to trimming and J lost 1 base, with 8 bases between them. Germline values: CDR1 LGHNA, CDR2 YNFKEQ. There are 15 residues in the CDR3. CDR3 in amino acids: CASSQDTGGTDTQYF. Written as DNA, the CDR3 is TGTGCCAGCAGCCAAGATACGGGGGGCACAGATACGCAGTATTTT.

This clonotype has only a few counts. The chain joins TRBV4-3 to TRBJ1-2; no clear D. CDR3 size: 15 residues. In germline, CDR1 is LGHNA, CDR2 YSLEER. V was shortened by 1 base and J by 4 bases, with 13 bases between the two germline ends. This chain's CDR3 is CASSQGEPEAYGYTF. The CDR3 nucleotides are TGCGCCAGCAGCCAAGGCGAGCCGGAGGCCTATGGCTACACCTTC.

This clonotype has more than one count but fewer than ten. The CDR3 sequence: CATSESQRGHNEQFF. In nucleotides, the CDR3 is TGTGCCACCAGTGAATCCCAGCGGGGCCACAATGAGCAGTTCTTC. The chain uses TRBV24-1 and TRBJ2-1; TRBD2 agrees at 7 bases. Germline lookup yields CDR1 KGHDR and CDR2 SFDVKD. The V segment lost 4 bases and the J segment 5 bases; nucleotides outside the gene matches: 7. This CDR3 has 15 residues.

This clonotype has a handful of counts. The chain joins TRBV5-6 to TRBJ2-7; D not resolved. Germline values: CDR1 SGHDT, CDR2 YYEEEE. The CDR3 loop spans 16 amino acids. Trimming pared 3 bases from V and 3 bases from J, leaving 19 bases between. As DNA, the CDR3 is TGTGCCAGCAGCTGGAAGAGCCAAGGGAACTACTACGAGCAGTACTTC. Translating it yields CASSWKSQGNYYEQYF.

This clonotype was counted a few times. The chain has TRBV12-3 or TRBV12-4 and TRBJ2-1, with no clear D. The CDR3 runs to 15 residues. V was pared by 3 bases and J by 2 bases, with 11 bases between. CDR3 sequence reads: CASSFATSAYNEQFF. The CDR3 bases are TGTGCCAGCAGTTTCGCTACGTCCGCCTACAATGAGCAGTTCTTC.

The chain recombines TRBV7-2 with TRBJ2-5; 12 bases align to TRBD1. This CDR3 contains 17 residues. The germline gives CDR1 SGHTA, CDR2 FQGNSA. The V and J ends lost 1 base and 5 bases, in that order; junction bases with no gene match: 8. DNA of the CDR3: TGTGCCAGCAGCTTAGGATCGGGACAGGGGGCTGTGGAGACCCAGTACTTC. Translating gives CASSLGSGQGAVETQYF.

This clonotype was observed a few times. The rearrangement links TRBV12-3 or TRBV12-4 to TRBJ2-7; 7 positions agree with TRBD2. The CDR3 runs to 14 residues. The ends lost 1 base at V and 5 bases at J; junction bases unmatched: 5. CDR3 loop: CASSLGWGRDEQYF. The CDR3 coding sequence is TGTGCCAGCAGTTTAGGCTGGGGGAGGGACGAGCAGTACTTC.

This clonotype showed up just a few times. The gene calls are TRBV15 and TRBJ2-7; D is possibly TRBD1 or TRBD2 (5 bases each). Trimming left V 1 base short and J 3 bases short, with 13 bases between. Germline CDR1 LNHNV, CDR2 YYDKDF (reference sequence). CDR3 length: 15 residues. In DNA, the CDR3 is TGTGCCACCAGCAGAGCGTTGGGACCCTACTACGAGCAGTACGTC. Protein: CATSRALGPYYEQYV.

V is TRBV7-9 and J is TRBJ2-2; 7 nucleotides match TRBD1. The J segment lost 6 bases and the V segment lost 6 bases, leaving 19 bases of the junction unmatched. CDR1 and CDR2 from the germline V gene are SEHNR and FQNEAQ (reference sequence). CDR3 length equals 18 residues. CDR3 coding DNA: TGTGCCAGCAGAGGACCACTTCGGACAGGCCCCATGGCCGGGGAGCTGTTTTTT. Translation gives CASRGPLRTGPMAGELFF.